A single sample gave rise to the 20 T cell receptor beta chains below, sequenced in a study of blood T cell repertoires in COVID-19. Method: immunoSEQ multiplex PCR; TCRdb's copy keeps in-frame clones and lacks some. In the table there are 650,000 to 800,000 clones, approximately 90% of which are singletons. Sequencing used peripheral blood. The receptors stem from a woman between 18 and 29 years old with acute or convalescent COVID-19.

This clone was picked up a small number of times. The chain links TRBV30 to TRBJ1-1, with a tentative D call TRBD1 (6 bases). Per germline, CDR1 GTSNPN and CDR2 SVGIG (reference sequence). The CDR3 length is 15 residues. With 3 bases removed from V and 3 bases from J, the gap between germline ends came to 17 bases. CDR3 bases: TGTGCCTGGAGCTCAGGGGTAGTACGGGACACTGAAGCTTTCTTT. It codes for CAWSSGVVRDTEAFF.

The chain joins TRBV3-1 (or the pseudogene TRBV3-2) to TRBJ2-7; the match to TRBD2 covers 12 bases. The V gene end was trimmed by 3 bases and the J gene end by 6 bases; junction bases not matched to a gene: 3. The CDR3 is 14 amino acids. The germline gives CDR1 LGHDT, CDR2 YNNKEL (reference sequence). In DNA, the CDR3 is TGTGCCAGCAGCCAGACTAGCGGGGGTGGCGAGCAGTACTTC. The encoded protein is CASSQTSGGGEQYF.

This chain uses TRBV7-6 with TRBJ1-3; TRBD1 is a possible D gene (6 bases). This CDR3 is built from 16 residues. V was cut by 5 bases and J by 4 bases, with 18 bases left in between. Germline V gene lookup returns CDR1 SGHVS and CDR2 FNYEAQ. The CDR3 coding sequence is TGTGCCAGCAGCCCTCAAGACAGGAGGATAGGAAACACCATATATTTT. Its translation: CASSPQDRRIGNTIYF.

The chain uses TRBV10-3 and TRBJ2-5; 7 bases map to TRBD1. The CDR3 totals 17 residues. CDR1 and CDR2 (germline): ENHRY, SYGVKD. V shed 9 bases and J 3 bases; nucleotides not matched to a gene: 19. The CDR3 DNA sequence: TGTGCCATTGCCTCCCACCAGACAGGGACCCTAAAAGAGACCCAGTACTTC. This codes for CAIASHQTGTLKETQYF.

V gene TRBV3-1 (or the pseudogene TRBV3-2) combines with J gene TRBJ2-7; 10 bases match TRBD1. The length of the CDR3 is 15 residues. Germline V gene lookup returns CDR1 LGHDT and CDR2 YNNKEL (reference sequence). V shed 4 bases, J shed 4 bases, and the junction held 7 bases outside the gene matches. The CDR3 region is CASSLATGGGYEQYF. CDR3 coding DNA: TGTGCCAGCAGCCTTGCGACAGGGGGCGGGTACGAGCAGTACTTC.

V is TRBV18 and J is TRBJ1-3; 10 positions match TRBD1. CDR3 length: 16 amino acids. Per the germline V gene, CDR1 is KGHSH and CDR2 is LQKENI. Trimming took 2 bases from V and 0 from J; bases not matched to a gene: 1. The CDR3: CASSPGQGGSGNTIYF. The CDR3 DNA is TGTGCCAGCTCACCAGGACAGGGGGGCTCTGGAAACACCATATATTTT.

The chain uses TRBV11-1 and TRBJ1-1; 11 nucleotides match TRBD1. The germline V gene encodes CDR1 SGHAT and CDR2 FQDESV (reference sequence). Trimming cost V 1 base and J 3 bases; bases outside gene matches: 1. This CDR3 has 15 amino acids. The CDR3 coding sequence is TGTGCCAGCAGCTTAGGGACAGGGGGCGACACTGAAGCTTTCTTT. It translates to CASSLGTGGDTEAFF.

The chain links TRBV7-9 to TRBJ2-5, with D perhaps TRBD2 (7 bases). CDR3 length: 16 amino acids. V was cut by 7 bases and J by 2 bases, with 20 bases left in between. CDR1 SEHNR and CDR2 FQNEAQ come from the germline V gene (reference sequence). The CDR3 DNA reads as TGTGCCAGCATTAAAGGGGGAGGGGGGCCGCAAGAGACCCAGTACTTC. Protein product: CASIKGGGGPQETQYF.

In its sample, this clone was seen a few times. The chain uses TRBV20-1 and TRBJ2-2; the D gene is possibly TRBD2 (5 bases). Trimming removed 6 bases at V and 7 bases at J, with 9 bases between. The CDR3 length is 11 residues. CDR1 DFQATT and CDR2 SNEGSKA come from the germline V gene (reference sequence). CDR3 in DNA: TGCAGTGCCTGGACTGGCGGGGAGCTGTTTTTT. Residues: CSAWTGGELFF.

This chain connects TRBV12-5 to TRBJ2-1; no reliable D call. The CDR3 totals 14 residues. V was clipped by 0 bases and J by 6 bases, with 9 bases between them. CDR1 LGHNT and CDR2 FRNRAP come from the germline V gene. The CDR3 DNA reads as TGTGCTAGTGGTTTGGTACTTCTGCGCAATGAGCAGTTCTTC. This translates into CASGLVLLRNEQFF.

The CDR3 sequence is CASSLYAGELFF. CDR3 nucleotide sequence: TGTGCCAGCAGTTTATATGCCGGGGAGCTGTTTTTT. The V gene is TRBV12-3 or TRBV12-4, the J gene TRBJ2-2; D not certain. The CDR3 sequence is 12 residues long. V lost 2 bases and J 6 bases, leaving 4 bases between the germline ends.

The chain recombines TRBV6-1 with TRBJ1-2, with unresolved D. V dropped 2 bases and J dropped 1 base, with 11 bases sitting between them. Germline V lookup: CDR1 MNHNS, CDR2 SASEGT. This CDR3 region has 15 residues. The CDR3 protein is CASSEMYIYNYGYTF. DNA of the CDR3: TGTGCCAGCAGTGAAATGTACATATATAACTATGGCTACACCTTC.

The chain couples TRBV5-4 to TRBJ1-6; TRBD1 aligns across 7 bases. Trimming at V came to 4 bases and at J to 9 bases, leaving 7 bases not matched to a gene. Germline CDR1 reads SGHNT; CDR2 reads YYREEE (reference sequence). This CDR3 spans 14 amino acids. The CDR3 sequence: CASSPTGRGSPLHF. The CDR3 DNA reads TGTGCCAGCAGCCCGACAGGGAGAGGTTCACCCCTCCACTTT.

The rearrangement links TRBV7-7 to TRBJ2-1; no clear D gene. CDR3 size: 17 residues. Trimming pared 2 bases from V and 5 bases from J, leaving 19 bases between. From germline, CDR1 is SSHAT and CDR2 FNYEAQ (reference sequence). The CDR3 loop is CASSLKATLAAHNEQFF. The CDR3 nucleotides read TGTGCCAGCAGCTTAAAAGCGACGCTCGCGGCTCACAATGAGCAGTTCTTC.

The genes are TRBV10-2 and TRBJ2-3, with D maybe TRBD1 (6 bases). The germline V gene encodes CDR1 WSHSY and CDR2 SAAADI. The CDR3 extends over 18 amino acids. V shed 3 bases and J shed 2 bases, with 21 bases lying between them. The CDR3 protein is CASSEQGGKSRLTDTQYF. The CDR3 DNA is TGCGCCAGCAGTGAACAAGGGGGAAAAAGTAGACTCACAGATACGCAGTATTTT.

The CDR3 DNA reads as TGCGCCAGCAGTCTACCCTACGAGAACACTGAAGCTTTCTTT. As protein: CASSLPYENTEAFF. The V and J genes are TRBV23-1 and TRBJ1-1; D unresolved. TRBV23-1 is recorded as an ORF, its role being uncertain. V was trimmed by 4 bases and J by 1 base, leaving 10 bases between them. The CDR3 contains 14 residues.

The V gene is TRBV4-3, the J gene TRBJ1-1; 8 bases are shared with TRBD1. J lost 10 bases, V lost 0 bases, and 1 base had no gene match. The length of the CDR3 is 12 residues. Germline-derived CDR1 and CDR2 are LGHNA and YSLEER. CDR3 residues: CASSQDRGRAFF. The CDR3 nucleotides read TGCGCCAGCAGCCAAGACAGGGGGCGAGCTTTCTTT.

J is TRBJ1-3 and V is TRBV5-6; TRBD1 aligns across 11 bases. Germline V gene lookup returns CDR1 SGHDT and CDR2 YYEEEE. The CDR3 contains 17 residues. Trimming took 3 bases from V and 4 from J; bases not matched to a gene: 9. CDR3 in DNA: TGTGCCAGCAGCTGGCGGACAGGGGGCGAGGTCGGAAACACCATATATTTT. Amino acid sequence: CASSWRTGGEVGNTIYF.

The J gene is TRBJ1-5, the V gene TRBV7-9; no clear D gene. With 5 bases removed from V and 6 bases from J, the gap between germline ends came to 17 bases. Germline-derived CDR1 and CDR2 are SEHNR and FQNEAQ (reference sequence). The CDR3 extends over 15 amino acids. CDR3: CASSEGRVSVQPQHF. DNA of the CDR3: TGTGCCAGCAGCGAAGGGCGGGTATCGGTTCAGCCCCAGCATTTT.

This chain joins TRBV12-5 and TRBJ2-3; 9 positions agree with TRBD1. Trimming removed 4 bases from V and 3 bases from J; junction bases left unmatched: 2. Germline V gene sequence: CDR1 LGHNT, CDR2 FRNRAP. The CDR3 length is 14 residues. CDR3 sequence reads: CASGSDRGTDTQYF. The CDR3 coding sequence is TGTGCTAGTGGTTCGGACAGGGGAACAGATACGCAGTATTTT. Looking up the rest from reference TRBV12-5 and TRBJ2-3 gives the full variable domain: DARVTQTPRHKVTEMGQEVTMRCQPILGHNTVFWYRQTMMQGLELLAYFRNRAPLDDSGMPKDRFSAEMPDATLATLKIQPSEPRDSAVYFCASGSDRGTDTQYFGPGTRLTVL.